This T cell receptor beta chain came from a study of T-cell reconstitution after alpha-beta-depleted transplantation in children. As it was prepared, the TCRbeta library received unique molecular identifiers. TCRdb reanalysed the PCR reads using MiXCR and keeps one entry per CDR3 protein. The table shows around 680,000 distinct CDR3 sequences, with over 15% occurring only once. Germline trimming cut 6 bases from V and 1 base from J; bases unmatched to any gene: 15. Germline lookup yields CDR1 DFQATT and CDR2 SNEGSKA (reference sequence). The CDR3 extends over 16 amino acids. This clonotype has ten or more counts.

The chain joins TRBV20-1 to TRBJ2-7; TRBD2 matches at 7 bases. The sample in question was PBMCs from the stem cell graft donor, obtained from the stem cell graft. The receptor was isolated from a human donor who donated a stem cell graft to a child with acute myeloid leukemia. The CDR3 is CSARRAGDPFSYEQYF. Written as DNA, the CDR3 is TGCAGTGCCCGAAGGGCGGGGGATCCATTTTCCTACGAGCAGTACTTC.